The next 20 T cell receptor beta chains were all read from a single sample in a study of identical twins. TCRdb re-called the 5' RACE reads through MiXCR, storing one row per CDR3 protein. Here the sample spans fewer than 900,000 distinct CDR3 sequences, about 18% being singletons. This sample was shared with a second study, whose subject was T cells expressing NK-cell markers.

The sequenced material came from PBMCs. The receptors were sampled from a young woman in good health.

This clonotype was observed a few times. The gene calls are TRBV12-3 or TRBV12-4 and TRBJ2-7, with D uncertain. Trimming stripped 4 bases from V and 3 bases from J, with 13 bases between. The CDR3 has 14 amino acids. The CDR3 protein is CASSSGQEGYEQYF. The DNA of the CDR3 is TGTGCCAGCAGTTCGGGTCAAGAAGGCTACGAGCAGTACTTC.

This sequence joins TRBV5-1 and TRBJ1-4; D not resolved. The CDR3 extends over 13 amino acids. Germline CDR1 is SGHRS and CDR2 is YFSETQ. V was trimmed by 5 bases and J by 8 bases, leaving 13 bases between them. The CDR3 sequence: CASRKGGGEKLFF. CDR3 DNA sequence: TGCGCCAGCAGGAAGGGTGGAGGAGAAAAACTGTTTTTT.

This clonotype was recorded at least ten times. The chain employs TRBV7-2 and TRBJ2-3; D is undetermined. Germline loops: CDR1 SGHTA, CDR2 FQGNSA. This CDR3 comprises 13 residues. Trimming removed 2 bases at V and 2 bases at J, with 5 bases between. The CDR3 nucleotides read TGTGCCAGCAGCTTACCGTTCACAGATACGCAGTATTTT. It encodes CASSLPFTDTQYF.

This clonotype has just a few counts. This chain connects TRBV20-1 to TRBJ2-3, with 9 nucleotides matching TRBD2. After removal of 3 bases from V and 4 bases from J, the junction contained 8 bases not matched to a gene. CDR1 and CDR2 (germline): DFQATT, SNEGSKA (reference sequence). The CDR3 contains 15 residues. The CDR3 loop reads CSASRASGGPDTQYF. CDR3 bases: TGCAGTGCTAGTCGAGCCAGCGGGGGGCCAGATACGCAGTATTTT.

There are a few counts of this clonotype. The gene calls are TRBV27 and TRBJ2-5; weak D call: TRBD2 (6 bases). V lost 4 bases and J lost 7, with 16 bases in between. The CDR3 extends over 14 amino acids. The germline V gene has CDR1 MNHEY and CDR2 SMNVEV (reference sequence). CDR3 region: CASSSLDGRGTQYF. The CDR3 DNA is TGTGCCAGCAGTTCCCTGGACGGGCGGGGGACCCAGTACTTC.

This clonotype was seen more than once but under ten times. The rearrangement uses TRBV9 and TRBJ2-2; the match to TRBD1 covers 9 bases. The germline V gene has CDR1 SGDLS and CDR2 YYNGEE. J lost 4 bases, V lost 2 bases, and 9 bases had no gene match. The CDR3 has 17 residues. DNA for the CDR3: TGTGCCAGCAGCGTCCGACCACAGGGGGCGCGCACCGGGGAGCTGTTTTTT. Its protein is CASSVRPQGARTGELFF.

This clonotype was detected only a few times. The chain carries TRBV15 and TRBJ2-5; D might be TRBD2 (5 bases). V was pared by 0 bases and J by 2 bases, with 10 bases between. Germline CDR1 is LNHNV and CDR2 is YYDKDF (reference sequence). This CDR3 is built from 15 residues. CDR3 protein: CATSRDPAAQETQYF. In DNA form, the CDR3 reads TGTGCCACCAGCAGAGACCCAGCGGCACAAGAGACCCAGTACTTC. The full variable domain, completed using reference TRBV15 and TRBJ2-5, is DAMVIQNPRYQVTQFGKPVTLSCSQTLNHNVMYWYQQKSSQAPKLLFHYYDKDFNNEADTPDNFQSRRPNTSFCFLDIRSPGLGDTAMYLCATSRDPAAQETQYFGPGTRLLVL.

In its sample, this clonotype was seen a few times. V usage is TRBV20-1 and J usage is TRBJ1-1; D is ambiguous. Germline V gene sequence: CDR1 DFQATT, CDR2 SNEGSKA (reference sequence). The CDR3 contains 12 residues. Trimming pared 3 bases from V and 1 base from J, leaving 6 bases between. CDR3 loop: CSARDANTEAFF. The DNA of the CDR3 is TGCAGTGCTAGGGACGCGAACACTGAAGCTTTCTTT.

This clonotype turned up a few times. The chain couples TRBV7-3 to TRBJ2-6, with D hard to call. The V end was cut by 5 bases, the J end by 0 bases, with 8 bases between. The germline V gene has CDR1 SGHTA and CDR2 FQGTGA. The CDR3 contains 15 residues. The CDR3 region is CASSPASSGANVLTF. The CDR3 DNA reads as TGTGCCAGCAGCCCTGCCTCCTCTGGGGCCAACGTCCTGACTTTC.

The chain has TRBV7-9 and TRBJ1-4; D is ambiguous. The CDR3 extends over 17 amino acids. Trimming removed 3 bases at V and 4 bases at J, with 18 bases between. Germline values: CDR1 SEHNR, CDR2 FQNEAQ (reference sequence). The CDR3 region is CASSFLVSTSDNEKLFF. The DNA of the CDR3 is TGTGCCAGCAGCTTCCTTGTCTCGACAAGTGATAATGAAAAACTGTTTTTT.

The chain joins TRBV7-9 to TRBJ1-1; 7 bases line up with TRBD1. Germline lookup yields CDR1 SEHNR and CDR2 FQNEAQ (reference sequence). The CDR3 has 15 residues. V shed 5 bases and J 1 base; nucleotides not matched to a gene: 7. DNA for the CDR3: TGTGCCAGCAGCCCCTACCGACAGGGGAACACTGAAGCTTTCTTT. Its protein is CASSPYRQGNTEAFF.

This chain connects TRBV5-5 to TRBJ2-4; D ambiguous. Trimming cost V 2 bases and J 4 bases, with 10 bases left between them. Germline V gives CDR1 SGHKS, CDR2 YYEKEE (reference sequence). The CDR3 has 14 residues. The DNA of the CDR3 is TGTGCCAGCAGCTTAGCACAGTGGAAAAACATTCAGTACTTC. It translates to CASSLAQWKNIQYF.

V is TRBV20-1 and J is TRBJ2-7, with D unresolved. Germline CDR1 is DFQATT and CDR2 is SNEGSKA (reference sequence). The CDR3 contains 15 residues. Trimming took 0 bases from V and 6 from J, leaving 18 bases between them. The CDR3 here is CSARDPSGNLFEQYF. The CDR3 DNA reads TGCAGTGCTAGAGATCCCTCCGGTAATTTGTTCGAGCAGTACTTC.

Many counts were recorded for this clonotype. This chain uses TRBV7-9 with TRBJ2-5; D gene unclear. The J call may be in error: the DNA end matches TRBJ2-4 better. The CDR3 runs to 10 residues. Germline assignment: CDR1 SEHNR and CDR2 FQNEAQ (reference sequence). CDR3 sequence: CASSPNIQYF. CDR3 bases: TGTGCCAGCAGCCCCAACATTCAGTACTTC.

This clonotype was detected a few times. The V call is TRBV11-3, the J call TRBJ2-1; D may be TRBD2 (6 bases). The V end lost 5 bases, the J end lost 0 bases, and 11 bases lay between the germline ends. The V gene's germline CDR1 is SGHNT and CDR2 YENEEA. This CDR3 comprises 15 residues. The CDR3 sequence: CASSPRGTSYNEQFF. CDR3 nucleotide sequence: TGTGCCAGCAGCCCGCGGGGTACCTCCTACAATGAGCAGTTCTTC.

This clonotype was counted between two and nine times. V usage is TRBV12-3 or TRBV12-4 and J usage is TRBJ2-7, with TRBD2 matching over 11 bases. The CDR3 has 14 residues. V was pared by 5 bases and J by 3 bases, with 3 bases of the junction left unmatched. In DNA, the CDR3 is TGTGCCAGCAGTCCGACTAGCGGGGTCTACGAGCAGTACTTC. Translated, it gives CASSPTSGVYEQYF.

The chain uses TRBV7-2 and TRBJ2-7, with D tentatively TRBD1 (5 bases). Trimming removed 5 bases at V and 0 bases at J, with 17 bases between. This CDR3 has 16 amino acids. The germline gives CDR1 SGHTA, CDR2 FQGNSA. This CDR3 is CASSPRQWGPSYEQYF. CDR3 bases: TGTGCCAGCAGCCCTAGACAATGGGGCCCCTCCTACGAGCAGTACTTC. Full variable domain (missing parts from reference TRBV7-2 and TRBJ2-7): GAGVSQSPSNKVTEKGKDVELRCDPISGHTALYWYRQSLGQGLEFLIYFQGNSAPDKSGLPSDRFSAERTGGSVSTLTIQRTQQEDSAVYLCASSPRQWGPSYEQYFGPGTRLTVT.

The chain uses TRBV3-1 and TRBJ2-3; D uncertain. V lost 4 bases, J lost 6 bases, and 17 bases lay in between. The V gene's germline CDR1 is LGHDT and CDR2 YNNKEL (reference sequence). The CDR3 has 15 amino acids. CDR3: CASSLGPGKSDTQYF. CDR3 DNA: TGTGCCAGCAGCCTTGGGCCCGGAAAATCTGATACGCAGTATTTT.

The rearrangement links TRBV27 to TRBJ2-7; the match to TRBD1 covers 10 bases. Per the germline V gene, CDR1 is MNHEY and CDR2 is SMNVEV (reference sequence). The CDR3 is 14 amino acids. The V and J ends lost 2 bases and 6 bases, in that order; junction bases with no gene match: 4. CDR3 in amino acids: CASSLGTGDFEQYF. Written as DNA, the CDR3 is TGTGCCAGCAGTTTAGGGACAGGGGACTTCGAGCAGTACTTC.

The chain is built from TRBV6-5 and TRBJ2-1; 8 nucleotides align to TRBD2. The V gene's germline CDR1 is MNHEY and CDR2 SVGAGI. J was trimmed by 7 bases and V by 3 bases; bases with no gene match: 5. The CDR3 sequence is 14 residues long. The chain's CDR3 is CASSYAGGGNEQFF. The CDR3, as DNA: TGTGCCAGCAGTTATGCGGGAGGCGGGAATGAGCAGTTCTTC.